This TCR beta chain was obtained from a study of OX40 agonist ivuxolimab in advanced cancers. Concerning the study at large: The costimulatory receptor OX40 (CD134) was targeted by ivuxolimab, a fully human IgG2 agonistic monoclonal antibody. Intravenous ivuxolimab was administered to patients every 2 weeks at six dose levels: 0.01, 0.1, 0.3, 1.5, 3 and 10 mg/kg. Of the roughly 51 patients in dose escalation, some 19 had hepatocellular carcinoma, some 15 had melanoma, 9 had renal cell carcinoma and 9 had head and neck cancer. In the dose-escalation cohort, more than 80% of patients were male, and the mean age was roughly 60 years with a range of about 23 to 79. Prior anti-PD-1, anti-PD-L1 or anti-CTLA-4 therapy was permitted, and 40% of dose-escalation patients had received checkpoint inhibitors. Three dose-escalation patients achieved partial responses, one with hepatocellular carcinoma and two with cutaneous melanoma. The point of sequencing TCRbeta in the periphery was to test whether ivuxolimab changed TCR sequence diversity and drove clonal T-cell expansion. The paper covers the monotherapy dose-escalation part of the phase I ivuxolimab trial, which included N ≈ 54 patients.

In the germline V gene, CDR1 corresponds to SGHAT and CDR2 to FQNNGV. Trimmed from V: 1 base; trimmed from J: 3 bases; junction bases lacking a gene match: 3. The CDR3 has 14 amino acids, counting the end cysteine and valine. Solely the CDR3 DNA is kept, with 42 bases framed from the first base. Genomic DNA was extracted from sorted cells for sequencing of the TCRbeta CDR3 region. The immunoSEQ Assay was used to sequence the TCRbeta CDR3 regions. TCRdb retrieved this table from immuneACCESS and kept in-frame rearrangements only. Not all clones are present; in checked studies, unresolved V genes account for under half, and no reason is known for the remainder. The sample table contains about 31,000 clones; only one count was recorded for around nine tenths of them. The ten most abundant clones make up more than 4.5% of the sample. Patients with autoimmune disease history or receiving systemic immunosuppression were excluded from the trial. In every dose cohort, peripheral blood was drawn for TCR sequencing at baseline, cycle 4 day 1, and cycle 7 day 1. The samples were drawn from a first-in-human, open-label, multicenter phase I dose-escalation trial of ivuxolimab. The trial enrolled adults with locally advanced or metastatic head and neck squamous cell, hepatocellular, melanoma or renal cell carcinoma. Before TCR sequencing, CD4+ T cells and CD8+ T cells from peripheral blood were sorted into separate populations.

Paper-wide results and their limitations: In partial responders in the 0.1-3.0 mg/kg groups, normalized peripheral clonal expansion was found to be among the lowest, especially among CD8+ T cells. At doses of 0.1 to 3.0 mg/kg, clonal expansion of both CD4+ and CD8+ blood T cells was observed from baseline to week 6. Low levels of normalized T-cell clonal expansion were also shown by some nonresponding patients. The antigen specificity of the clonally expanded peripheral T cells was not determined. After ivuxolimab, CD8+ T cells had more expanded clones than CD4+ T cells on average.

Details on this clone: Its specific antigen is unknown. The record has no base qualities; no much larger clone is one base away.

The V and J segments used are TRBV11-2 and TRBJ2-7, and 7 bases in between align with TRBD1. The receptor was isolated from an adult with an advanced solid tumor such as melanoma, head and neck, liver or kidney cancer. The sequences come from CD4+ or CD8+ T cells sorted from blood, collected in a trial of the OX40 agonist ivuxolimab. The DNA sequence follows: TGTGCCAGCAGCTTAGGGACAGGTTTCTACGAGCAGTACGTC. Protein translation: CASSLGTGFYEQYV.